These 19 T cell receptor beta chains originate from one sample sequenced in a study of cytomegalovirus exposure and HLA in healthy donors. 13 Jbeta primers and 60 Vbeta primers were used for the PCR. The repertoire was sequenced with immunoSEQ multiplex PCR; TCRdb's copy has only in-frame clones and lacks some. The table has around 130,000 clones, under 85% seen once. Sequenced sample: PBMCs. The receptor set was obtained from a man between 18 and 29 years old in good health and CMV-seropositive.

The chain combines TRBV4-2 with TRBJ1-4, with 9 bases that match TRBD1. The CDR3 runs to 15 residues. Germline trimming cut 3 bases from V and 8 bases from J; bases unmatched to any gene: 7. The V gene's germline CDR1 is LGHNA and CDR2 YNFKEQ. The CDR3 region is CASSQSQGAGEKLFF. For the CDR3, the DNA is TGTGCCAGCAGCCAGTCACAGGGGGCGGGGGAAAAACTGTTTTTT.

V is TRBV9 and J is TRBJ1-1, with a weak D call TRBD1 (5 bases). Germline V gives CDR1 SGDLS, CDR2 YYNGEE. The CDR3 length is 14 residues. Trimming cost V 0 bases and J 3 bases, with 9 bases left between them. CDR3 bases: TGTGCCAGCAGCGTAGGTGGGGGGGACACTGAAGCTTTCTTT. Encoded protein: CASSVGGGDTEAFF.

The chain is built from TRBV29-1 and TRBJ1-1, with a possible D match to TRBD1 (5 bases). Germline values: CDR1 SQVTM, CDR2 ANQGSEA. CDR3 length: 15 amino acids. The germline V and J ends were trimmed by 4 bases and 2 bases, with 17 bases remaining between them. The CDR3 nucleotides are TGCAGCGTTGTTGGGGGGACGGTATTAAACACTGAAGCTTTCTTT. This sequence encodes CSVVGGTVLNTEAFF.

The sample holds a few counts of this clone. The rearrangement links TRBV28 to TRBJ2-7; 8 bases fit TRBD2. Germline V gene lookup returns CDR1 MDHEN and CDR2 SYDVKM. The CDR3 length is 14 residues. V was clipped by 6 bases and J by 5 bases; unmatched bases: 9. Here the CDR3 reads CASSFGTRGDEQYF. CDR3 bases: TGTGCCAGCAGCTTCGGTACGCGGGGGGACGAGCAGTACTTC.

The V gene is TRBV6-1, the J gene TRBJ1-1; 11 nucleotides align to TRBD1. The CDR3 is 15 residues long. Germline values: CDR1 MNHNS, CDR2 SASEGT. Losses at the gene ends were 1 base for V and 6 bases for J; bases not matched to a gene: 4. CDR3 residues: CASSEVSGQGAEAFF. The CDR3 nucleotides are TGTGCCAGCAGTGAAGTTTCGGGACAGGGGGCTGAAGCTTTCTTT.

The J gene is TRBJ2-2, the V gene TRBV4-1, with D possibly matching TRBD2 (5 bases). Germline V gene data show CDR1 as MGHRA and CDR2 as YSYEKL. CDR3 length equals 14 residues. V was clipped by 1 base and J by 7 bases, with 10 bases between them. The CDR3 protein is CASSQGLRGGELFF. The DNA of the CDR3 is TGCGCCAGCAGCCAAGGACTCCGGGGCGGGGAGCTGTTTTTT.

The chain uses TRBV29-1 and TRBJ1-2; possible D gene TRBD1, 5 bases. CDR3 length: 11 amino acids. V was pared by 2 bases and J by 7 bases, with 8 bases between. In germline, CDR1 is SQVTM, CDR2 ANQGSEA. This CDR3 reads CSVEKGAGYTF. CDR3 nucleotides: TGCAGCGTTGAAAAAGGGGCTGGCTACACCTTC. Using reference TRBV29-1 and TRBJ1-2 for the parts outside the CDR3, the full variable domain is SAVISQKPSRDICQRGTSLTIQCQVDSQVTMMFWYRQQPGQSLTLIATANQGSEATYESGFVIDKFPISRPNLTFSTLTVSNMSPEDSSIYLCSVEKGAGYTFGSGTRLTVV.

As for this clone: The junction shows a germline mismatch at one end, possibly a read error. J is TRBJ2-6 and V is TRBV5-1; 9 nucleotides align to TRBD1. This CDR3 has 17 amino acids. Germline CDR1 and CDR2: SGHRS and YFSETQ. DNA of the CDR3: TGCGCCAGCAACCCGGGACAGGGATTCGCTGGGGCCAACGGCCTGACTTTC. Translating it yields CASNPGQGFAGANGLTF.

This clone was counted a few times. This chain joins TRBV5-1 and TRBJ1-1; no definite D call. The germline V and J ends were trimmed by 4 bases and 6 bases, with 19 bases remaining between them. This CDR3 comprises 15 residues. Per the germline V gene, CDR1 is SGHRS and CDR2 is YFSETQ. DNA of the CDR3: TGCGCCAGCAGCCCCGAAGAGAGGGCATCCGCTGAAGCTTTCTTT. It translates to CASSPEERASAEAFF. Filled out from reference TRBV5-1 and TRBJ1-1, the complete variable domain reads KAGVTQTPRYLIKTRGQQVTLSCSPISGHRSVSWYQQTPGQGLQFLFEYFSETQRNKGNFPGRFSGRQFSNSRSEMNVSTLELGDSALYLCASSPEERASAEAFFGQGTRLTVV.

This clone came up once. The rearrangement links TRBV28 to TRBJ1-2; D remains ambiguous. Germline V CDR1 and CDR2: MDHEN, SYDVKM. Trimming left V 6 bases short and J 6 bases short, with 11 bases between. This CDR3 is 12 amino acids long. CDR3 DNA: TGTGCCAGCAGACCCGCCGGTAATGGCTACACCTTC. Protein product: CASRPAGNGYTF.

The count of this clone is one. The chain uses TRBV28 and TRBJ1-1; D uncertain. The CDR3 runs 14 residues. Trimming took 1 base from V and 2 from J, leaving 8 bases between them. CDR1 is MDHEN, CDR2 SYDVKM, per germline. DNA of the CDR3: TGTGCCAGCAGTTTATATTTCCCAAACACTGAAGCTTTCTTT. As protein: CASSLYFPNTEAFF. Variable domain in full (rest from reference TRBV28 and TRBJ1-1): DVKVTQSSRYLVKRTGEKVFLECVQDMDHENMFWYRQDPGLGLRLIYFSYDVKMKEKGDIPEGYSVSREKKERFSLILESASTNQTSMYLCASSLYFPNTEAFFGQGTRLTVV.

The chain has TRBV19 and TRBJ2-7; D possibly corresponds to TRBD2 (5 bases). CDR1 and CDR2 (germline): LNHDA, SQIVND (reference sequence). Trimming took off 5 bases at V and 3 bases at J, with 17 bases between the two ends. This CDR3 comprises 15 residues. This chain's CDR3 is CASSPSRGVYYEQYF. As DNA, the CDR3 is TGTGCCAGTAGTCCTAGCCGAGGAGTGTACTACGAGCAGTACTTC. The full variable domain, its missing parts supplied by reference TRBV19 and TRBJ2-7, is DGGITQSPKYLFRKEGQNVTLSCEQNLNHDAMYWYRQDPGQGLRLIYYSQIVNDFQKGDIAEGYSVSREKKESFPLTVTSAQKNPTAFYLCASSPSRGVYYEQYFGPGTRLTVT.

Here the CDR3 DNA reads TGCGCCAGCAGCTTGGCCGATGGACAGGGTACTGGCTACACCTTC. This sequence encodes CASSLADGQGTGYTF. The V call is TRBV5-1, the J call TRBJ1-2, with 8 bases matching TRBD1. CDR3 length: 15 amino acids. V gave up 0 bases and J gave up 7 bases; unmatched junction bases: 8. Germline V gene data show CDR1 as SGHRS and CDR2 as YFSETQ.

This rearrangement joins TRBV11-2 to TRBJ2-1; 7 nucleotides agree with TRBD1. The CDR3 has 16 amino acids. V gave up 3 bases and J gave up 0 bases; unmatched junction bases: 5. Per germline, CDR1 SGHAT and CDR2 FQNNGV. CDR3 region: CASSFLRDSSYNEQFF. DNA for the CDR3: TGTGCCAGCAGCTTCCTTCGGGACAGCTCCTACAATGAGCAGTTCTTC.

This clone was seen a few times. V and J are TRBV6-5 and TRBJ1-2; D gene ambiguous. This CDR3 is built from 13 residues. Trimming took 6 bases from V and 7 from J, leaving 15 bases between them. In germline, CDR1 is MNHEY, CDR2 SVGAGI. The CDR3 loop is CASSNPPPGGYTF. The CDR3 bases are TGTGCCAGCAGCAACCCACCCCCCGGTGGCTACACCTTC.

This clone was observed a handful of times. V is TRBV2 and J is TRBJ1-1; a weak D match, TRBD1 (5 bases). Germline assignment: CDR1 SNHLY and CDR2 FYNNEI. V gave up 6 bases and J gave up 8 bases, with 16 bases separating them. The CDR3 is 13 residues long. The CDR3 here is CASSVLEGTEAFF. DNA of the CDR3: TGTGCCAGCAGCGTACTGGAGGGGACCGAAGCTTTCTTT.

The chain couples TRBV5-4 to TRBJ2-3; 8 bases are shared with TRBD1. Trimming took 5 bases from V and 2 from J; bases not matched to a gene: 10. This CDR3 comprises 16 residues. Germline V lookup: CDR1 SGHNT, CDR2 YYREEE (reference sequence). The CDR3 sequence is CASSRTGTGNTDTQYF. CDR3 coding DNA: TGTGCCAGCAGTCGAACCGGGACAGGTAACACAGATACGCAGTATTTT.

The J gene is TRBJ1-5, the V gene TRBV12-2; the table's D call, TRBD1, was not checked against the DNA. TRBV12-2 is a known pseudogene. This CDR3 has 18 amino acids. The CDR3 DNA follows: TGTGCAAGTCGCTTAGGACAGGGCAAGGGATTGGGCAATCAGCCCCAGCATTTT. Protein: CASRLGQGKGLGNQPQHF.

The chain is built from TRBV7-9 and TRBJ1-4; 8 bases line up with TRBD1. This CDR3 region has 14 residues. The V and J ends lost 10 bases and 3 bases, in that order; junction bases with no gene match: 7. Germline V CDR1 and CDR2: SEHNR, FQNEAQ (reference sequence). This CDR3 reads CATVPDRANEKLFF. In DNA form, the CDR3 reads TGTGCCACCGTCCCGGACAGGGCTAATGAAAAACTGTTTTTT.